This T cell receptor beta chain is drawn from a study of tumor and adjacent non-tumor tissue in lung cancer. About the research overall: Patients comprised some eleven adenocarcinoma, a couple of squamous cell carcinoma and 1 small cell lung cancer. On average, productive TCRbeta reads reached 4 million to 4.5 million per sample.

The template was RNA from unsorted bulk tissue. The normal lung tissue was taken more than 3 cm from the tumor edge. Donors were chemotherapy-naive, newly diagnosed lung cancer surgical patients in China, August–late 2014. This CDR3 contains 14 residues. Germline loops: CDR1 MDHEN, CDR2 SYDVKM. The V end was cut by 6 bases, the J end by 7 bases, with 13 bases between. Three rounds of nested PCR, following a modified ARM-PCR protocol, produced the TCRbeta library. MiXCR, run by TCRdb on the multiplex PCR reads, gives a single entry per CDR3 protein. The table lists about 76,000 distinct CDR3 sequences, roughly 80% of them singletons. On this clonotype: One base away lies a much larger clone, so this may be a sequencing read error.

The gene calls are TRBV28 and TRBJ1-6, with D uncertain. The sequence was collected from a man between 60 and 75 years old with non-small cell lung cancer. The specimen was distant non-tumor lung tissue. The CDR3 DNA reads TGTGCCAGCAGAAAGGGAGTGGTGAATTCACCCCTCCACTTT. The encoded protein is CASRKGVVNSPLHF.